A single sample is the source of the 12 T cell receptor beta chains below, sequenced in a study of spatial heterogeneity in lung cancer. No antigens are known for them. Findings and caveats of the study: Within tumors, counts of expanded alpha and beta TCRs tracked tumor mutation counts.

TCRdb reanalysed the 5' RACE reads using MiXCR and keeps one entry per CDR3 protein. The repertoire holds some 6,700 distinct CDR3 sequences, with around 15% as singletons. Specified time point: sample taken at primary tumor resection. This specimen was lung tumor tissue, taken at surgery. The receptor set was obtained from a male donor with early-stage non-small cell lung cancer.

The chain recombines TRBV6-1 with TRBJ2-1; tentative D call: TRBD1 (6 bases). Germline lookup yields CDR1 MNHNS and CDR2 SASEGT. The germline V and J ends were trimmed by 4 bases and 6 bases, with 13 bases remaining between them. CDR3 length: 14 residues. As DNA, the CDR3 is TGTGCCAGCAGTGGGCAGGGGATGATCAATGAGCAGTTCTTC. It is translated as CASSGQGMINEQFF.

By frequency in the sample, this clonotype is medium-sized. The rearrangement links TRBV12-3 or TRBV12-4 to TRBJ1-1; D might be TRBD1 (6 bases). CDR3 size: 14 residues. The V end was cut by 3 bases, the J end by 4 bases, with 12 bases between. The CDR3 sequence is CASSFNPGATEAFF. CDR3 sequence (DNA): TGTGCCAGCAGTTTCAATCCGGGGGCCACTGAAGCTTTCTTT.

This clonotype was seen many times. In DNA form, the CDR3 reads TGCAGTGCTTCTGGACTGAGAGAGAACGAGCAGTACTTC. Translated, it gives CSASGLRENEQYF. The chain joins TRBV20-1 to TRBJ2-7; possible D gene TRBD2, 5 bases. The CDR3 runs 13 residues. Trimming took off 5 bases at V and 5 bases at J, with 16 bases between the two ends. Looked up from germline, CDR1 is DFQATT and CDR2 is SNEGSKA (reference sequence).

J is TRBJ1-2 and V is TRBV7-2; tentative D call: TRBD1 (6 bases). Trimming left V 5 bases short and J 8 bases short, with 15 bases between. Germline-derived CDR1 and CDR2 are SGHTA and FQGNSA. This CDR3 is built from 13 residues. DNA of the CDR3: TGTGCCAGCAGCCTTACAGGGCCCGGCGGCTACACCTTC. Amino acids: CASSLTGPGGYTF.

This chain links TRBV2 with TRBJ2-1; possibly TRBD1 or TRBD2 for D (6 bases each). The CDR3 sequence is 15 residues long. In germline, CDR1 is SNHLY, CDR2 FYNNEI. Trimming left V 7 bases short and J 4 bases short, with 17 bases between. The CDR3 DNA reads TGTGCCAGCAATACACAGGGCGGGGATTACAATGAGCAGTTCTTC. Translation gives CASNTQGGDYNEQFF. Variable domain in full (rest from reference TRBV2 and TRBJ2-1): EPEVTQTPSHQVTQMGQEVILRCVPISNHLYFYWYRQILGQKVEFLVSFYNNEISEKSEIFDDQFSVERPDGSNFTLKIRSTKLEDSAMYFCASNTQGGDYNEQFFGPGTRLTVL.

This clonotype was picked up many times. The chain joins TRBV5-6 to TRBJ1-3; D gene unclear. CDR3 length equals 12 residues. The germline V and J ends were trimmed by 1 base and 5 bases, with 4 bases remaining between them. Germline assignment: CDR1 SGHDT and CDR2 YYEEEE. This chain's CDR3 is CASSLSRNTIYF. CDR3 DNA sequence: TGTGCCAGCAGCTTGTCACGAAACACCATATATTTT.

This CDR3 is CASSGDYSYNEQFF. The CDR3 DNA follows: TGTGCCAGCAGCGGGGACTACTCCTACAATGAGCAGTTCTTC. The chain is built from TRBV12-3 or TRBV12-4 and TRBJ2-1; the match to TRBD2 covers 7 bases. The CDR3 has 14 amino acids. Losses at the gene ends were 6 bases for V and 0 bases for J; bases not matched to a gene: 2.

This clonotype was found many times. This chain connects TRBV9 to TRBJ2-1, with 7 bases matching TRBD1. The CDR3 spans 14 residues. Germline trimming cut 4 bases from V and 4 bases from J; bases unmatched to any gene: 5. The germline gives CDR1 SGDLS, CDR2 YYNGEE. In DNA form, the CDR3 reads TGTGCCAGCAGCCCCTGGACAGGATACAATGAGCAGTTCTTC. It encodes CASSPWTGYNEQFF.

This clonotype was found many times. The V gene is TRBV5-1, the J gene TRBJ2-7; maybe TRBD1 (6 bases). V lost 0 bases and J lost 3, with 10 bases in between. CDR1 is SGHRS, CDR2 YFSETQ, per germline. The CDR3 extends over 14 amino acids. The CDR3 DNA follows: TGCGCCAGCAGCTTGGAACAGGGACACTACGAGCAGTACTTC. The encoded protein is CASSLEQGHYEQYF.

Judged by abundance, this clonotype is medium-sized. The rearrangement joins TRBV2 to TRBJ1-3, with no clear D. The V gene's germline CDR1 is SNHLY and CDR2 FYNNEI. V lost 3 bases to trimming and J lost 0 bases, with 9 bases between them. This CDR3 spans 15 amino acids. The CDR3 here is CASSEWQHSGNTIYF. Here the CDR3 DNA reads TGTGCCAGCAGTGAGTGGCAGCACTCTGGAAACACCATATATTTT.

In its sample, this clonotype is medium-sized. The chain combines TRBV11-1 with TRBJ1-1; D is uncertain. This CDR3 is built from 17 residues. Trimming took off 5 bases at V and 1 base at J, with 20 bases between the two ends. The germline V gene encodes CDR1 SGHAT and CDR2 FQDESV (reference sequence). The CDR3 DNA follows: TGTGCCAGCAGCCCATACCTCCGAAGCGTACAGAACACTGAAGCTTTCTTT. This encodes CASSPYLRSVQNTEAFF.

This clonotype was counted many times. The DNA of the CDR3 is TGCAGCGTTCAGTTGGCGTTGGGGAGGACAGATACGCAGTATTTT. This codes for CSVQLALGRTDTQYF. The chain has TRBV29-1 and TRBJ2-3; D possibly corresponds to TRBD2 (6 bases). The CDR3 loop spans 15 amino acids. Germline V CDR1 and CDR2: SQVTM, ANQGSEA. Trimming cost V 5 bases and J 3 bases, with 18 bases left between them.